This T cell receptor (beta chain) was retrieved from a study of lymphopenia after photon versus proton radiotherapy. Turning to this clone: Antigen specificity is unknown.

General observations from the study: Proton therapy kept repertoires fairly stable, unlike photons, which gained effector/memory cells. Only patients who died were analyzed for survival; proton advantage is unproven. After the lymphocyte nadir, photon-treated repertoires showed oligoclonal expansion, especially of CD8+ Temra cells. Larger post-nadir TCR diversity loss correlated inversely with survival in deceased patients.

Sequencing was performed with immunoSEQ multiplex PCR; in TCRdb, only in-frame clones are kept and a portion is missing. Here the sample spans 45,000 to 65,000 clones, roughly nine tenths being singletons. Deletions cut 7 bases from V and 2 bases from J, with 9 bases between. The length of the CDR3 is 12 residues. Germline lookup yields CDR1 SQVTM and CDR2 ANQGSEA. The origin of this receptor is a woman aged 40 to 50 with cholangiocarcinoma. The specimen was peripheral blood, collected from a patient treated with photon-based radiotherapy. This chain uses TRBV29-1 with TRBJ2-1, with D possibly matching TRBD1 (6 bases). For the CDR3, the DNA is TGCAGCGCCCACAGGGCCTACAATGAGCAGTTCTTC. It translates to CSAHRAYNEQFF.